One and the same sample provided the 21 T cell receptor beta chains below, sequenced in a study of PD-L1 blockade in urothelial cancer. The table came from immunoSEQ multiplex PCR; TCRdb's copy has only in-frame clones and leaves some out. The sample lists about 29,000 clones, approximately 87% occurring once. Sequenced material: PBMCs, taken around atezolizumab (anti-PD-L1) treatment. The receptors were sampled from a man aged 50 or older with urothelial cancer.

This sequence joins TRBV4-3 and TRBJ2-1; 9 positions agree with TRBD2. The V gene's germline CDR1 is LGHNA and CDR2 YSLEER. CDR3 length: 19 amino acids. V shed 0 bases and J 3 bases; nucleotides not matched to a gene: 12. The CDR3, as DNA: TGCGCCAGCAGCCAAGAGGGGGGTAAGGCGGGAGGGATCTACAATGAGCAGTTCTTC. This translates into CASSQEGGKAGGIYNEQFF.

The table lists this clone with a few counts. V usage is TRBV27 and J usage is TRBJ2-7, with D tentatively TRBD2 (5 bases). Germline CDR1 MNHEY, CDR2 SMNVEV (reference sequence). V was pared by 0 bases and J by 6 bases, with 12 bases between. The CDR3 is made up of 14 amino acids. CDR3 nucleotide sequence: TGTGCCAGCAGTTTATCTCGGGGATGGGGCGAGCAGTACTTC. Its translation is CASSLSRGWGEQYF.

A single count supports this clone. The chain employs TRBV5-8 and TRBJ1-5; D remains unclear. With 4 bases removed from V and 0 bases from J, the gap between germline ends came to 17 bases. The germline gives CDR1 SGHTS, CDR2 YDEGEE. This CDR3 is 17 amino acids long. The CDR3 here is CASSPGRRTFSNQPQHF. Written as DNA, the CDR3 is TGTGCCAGCAGCCCGGGGAGGAGGACGTTTAGCAATCAGCCCCAGCATTTT.

The chain employs TRBV5-4 and TRBJ2-3; D is perhaps TRBD2 (9 bases). Per the germline V gene, CDR1 is SGHNT and CDR2 is YYREEE (reference sequence). Deletions cut 6 bases from V and 6 bases from J, with 23 bases between. This CDR3 is 16 amino acids long. Here the CDR3 reads CASTIPGGGRGDTQYF. In nucleotides, the CDR3 is TGTGCCAGCACCATCCCAGGGGGCGGGAGGGGTGATACGCAGTATTTT. Variable domain in full (rest from reference TRBV5-4 and TRBJ2-3): ETGVTQSPTHLIKTRGQQVTLRCSSQSGHNTVSWYQQALGQGPQFIFQYYREEENGRGNFPPRFSGLQFPNYSSELNVNALELDDSALYLCASTIPGGGRGDTQYFGPGTRLTVL.

V gene TRBV12-5 combines with J gene TRBJ2-5, with 13 positions matching TRBD2. V lost 1 base, J lost 1 base, and 6 bases stayed unmatched. The CDR3 is 18 residues long. Germline CDR1 reads LGHNT; CDR2 reads FRNRAP. CDR3 amino acids: CASGLGLAGGTPQETQYF. The CDR3 DNA reads as TGTGCTAGTGGTTTGGGACTAGCGGGAGGAACCCCCCAAGAGACCCAGTACTTC.

The rearrangement uses TRBV5-1 and TRBJ1-4; D is uncertain. Germline V gene sequence: CDR1 SGHRS, CDR2 YFSETQ. The CDR3 loop spans 14 amino acids. V was shortened by 4 bases and J by 0 bases, with 7 bases between the two germline ends. The CDR3 reads CASSPGATNEKLFF. The CDR3 DNA sequence: TGCGCCAGCAGCCCGGGAGCAACTAATGAAAAACTGTTTTTT.

The gene calls are TRBV30 and TRBJ1-5; D unclear. Germline V gene data show CDR1 as GTSNPN and CDR2 as SVGIG (reference sequence). Trimming took 3 bases from V and 3 from J, leaving 9 bases between them. The CDR3 is made up of 13 amino acids. As DNA, the CDR3 is TGTGCCTGGAGGAACAGTCCCAATCAGCCCCAGCATTTT. This codes for CAWRNSPNQPQHF.

This chain connects TRBV7-6 to TRBJ1-6, with TRBD1 matching 9 bases. Unmatched junction bases numbered 1, after V lost 2 bases and J lost 8 bases. CDR1 is SGHVS and CDR2 is FNYEAQ in the germline V gene. There are 14 residues in the CDR3. The CDR3 region is CASSLTGGDSPLHF. The CDR3 DNA follows: TGTGCCAGCAGCTTAACAGGGGGCGATTCACCCCTCCACTTT.

The chain combines TRBV7-9 with TRBJ2-7; 10 bases are a match to TRBD2. Trimming cost V 1 base and J 2 bases; bases outside gene matches: 8. Germline CDR1 reads SEHNR; CDR2 reads FQNEAQ (reference sequence). The CDR3 has 17 residues. CDR3 bases: TGTGCCAGCAGCTTAGAATTTCGGACTAGCGGCACCTACGAGCAGTACTTC. Translation: CASSLEFRTSGTYEQYF.

This clone appeared a single time. The V gene is TRBV7-9, the J gene TRBJ1-4, with TRBD1 identical over 10 bases. With V trimmed by 4 bases and J by 5 bases, 10 bases remained unmatched. Germline CDR1 SEHNR, CDR2 FQNEAQ (reference sequence). CDR3 length equals 17 residues. Written as DNA, the CDR3 is TGTGCCAGCAGCTCCCCCGACAGGGGGCGTTCGAATGAAAAACTGTTTTTT. Protein sequence: CASSSPDRGRSNEKLFF.

This clone was picked up a small number of times. The chain is built from TRBV30 and TRBJ2-1; 10 nucleotides match TRBD2. Germline V gene data show CDR1 as GTSNPN and CDR2 as SVGIG (reference sequence). The CDR3 extends over 16 amino acids. The V segment lost 3 bases and the J segment 0 bases; nucleotides outside the gene matches: 5. The CDR3 protein is CAWRGLAISSYNEQFF. Here the CDR3 DNA reads TGTGCCTGGAGGGGACTAGCGATCAGCTCCTACAATGAGCAGTTCTTC.

In this sample, this clone turned up once. J is TRBJ2-6 and V is TRBV9; 8 nucleotides agree with TRBD1. The CDR3 runs 15 residues. The trim removed 3 bases at V and 1 base at J, leaving 0 bases unmatched. Germline lookup yields CDR1 SGDLS and CDR2 YYNGEE. The CDR3 loop reads CASSGTGSGANVLTF. In DNA, the CDR3 is TGTGCCAGCAGCGGGACAGGGTCTGGGGCCAACGTCCTGACTTTC.

The chain employs TRBV11-2 and TRBJ2-3, with 9 bases matching TRBD1. Germline V gives CDR1 SGHAT, CDR2 FQNNGV. This CDR3 contains 17 residues. Unmatched junction bases numbered 7, after V lost 0 bases and J lost 3 bases. The CDR3 loop reads CASSLEGGTGRTDTQYF. The DNA of the CDR3 is TGTGCCAGCAGCTTAGAGGGGGGGACAGGGAGGACAGATACGCAGTATTTT.

This chain connects TRBV28 to TRBJ1-5; weak D call: TRBD1 (5 bases). The CDR3 length is 15 residues. Looked up from germline, CDR1 is MDHEN and CDR2 is SYDVKM. The ends were cut back, 6 bases at V and 7 bases at J, with 19 bases in the middle. The CDR3 DNA is TGTGCCAGCAGATCCGCGGGGGATACGGGCCAGCCCCAGCATTTT. Residues: CASRSAGDTGQPQHF.

The chain carries TRBV6-5 and TRBJ1-5; TRBD1 matches 11 bases. CDR1 is MNHEY, CDR2 SVGAGI, per germline. With 5 bases clipped from V and 6 bases from J, the junction kept 6 bases outside the gene matches. The CDR3 loop spans 15 amino acids. This CDR3 is CASSPLGTGGQPQHF. In DNA form, the CDR3 reads TGTGCCAGCAGTCCCTTGGGGACAGGGGGTCAGCCCCAGCATTTT.

This clone was seen only a few times. The chain combines TRBV7-2 with TRBJ1-5; perhaps TRBD1 as D (5 bases). Germline lookup yields CDR1 SGHTA and CDR2 FQGNSA. The V end lost 5 bases, the J end lost 0 bases, and 8 bases lay between the germline ends. This CDR3 region has 14 residues. CDR3 sequence: CASSPQGSNQPQHF. The CDR3 coding sequence is TGTGCCAGCAGCCCCCAGGGTAGCAATCAGCCCCAGCATTTT. Based on the CDR3 plus reference TRBV7-2 and TRBJ1-5, the full variable domain is GAGVSQSPSNKVTEKGKDVELRCDPISGHTALYWYRQSLGQGLEFLIYFQGNSAPDKSGLPSDRFSAERTGGSVSTLTIQRTQQEDSAVYLCASSPQGSNQPQHFGDGTRLSIL.

The V call is TRBV30, the J call TRBJ2-7; a possible D gene is TRBD2 (5 bases). CDR1 and CDR2 from the germline V gene are GTSNPN and SVGIG (reference sequence). V dropped 3 bases and J dropped 6 bases, with 15 bases sitting between them. The CDR3 sequence is 13 residues long. In nucleotides, the CDR3 is TGTGCCTGGAGGCCGAGGGCGGGTCTCGAGCAGTACTTC. This codes for CAWRPRAGLEQYF.

The chain carries TRBV28 and TRBJ1-5; the D gene is possibly TRBD1 (5 bases). This CDR3 is 15 amino acids long. The V end was cut by 6 bases, the J end by 4 bases, with 16 bases between. Germline V gene sequence: CDR1 MDHEN, CDR2 SYDVKM. CDR3 coding DNA: TGTGCCAGCAGGGACGGACAACCGACGAATCAGCCCCAGCATTTT. It yields the protein CASRDGQPTNQPQHF.

V gene TRBV18 combines with J gene TRBJ2-7; D unresolved. The CDR3 has 15 amino acids. Germline loops: CDR1 KGHSH, CDR2 LQKENI. V lost 0 bases, J lost 0 bases, and 9 bases lay in between. Written as DNA, the CDR3 is TGTGCCAGCTCACCACCGGCCGGGTCCTCCTACGAGCAGTACTTC. It specifies CASSPPAGSSYEQYF.

The chain couples TRBV30 to TRBJ1-5, with D possibly TRBD1 on 5 matching bases. The V end lost 1 base, the J end lost 7 bases, and 11 bases lay between the germline ends. CDR3 length: 13 amino acids. In germline, CDR1 is GTSNPN, CDR2 SVGIG (reference sequence). CDR3: CAWSESGNQPQHF. The CDR3 region has the DNA TGTGCCTGGAGTGAGTCAGGGAACCAGCCCCAGCATTTT.

The chain employs TRBV6-1 and TRBJ1-2; 8 nucleotides line up with TRBD1. With 6 bases clipped from V and 7 bases from J, the junction kept 13 bases outside the gene matches. This CDR3 region has 15 residues. Germline V gene data show CDR1 as MNHNS and CDR2 as SASEGT. As DNA, the CDR3 is TGTGCCAGCAGGGGGACAGGAGGAGGGGGAGGTGGCTACACCTTC. Amino acid sequence: CASRGTGGGGGGYTF.